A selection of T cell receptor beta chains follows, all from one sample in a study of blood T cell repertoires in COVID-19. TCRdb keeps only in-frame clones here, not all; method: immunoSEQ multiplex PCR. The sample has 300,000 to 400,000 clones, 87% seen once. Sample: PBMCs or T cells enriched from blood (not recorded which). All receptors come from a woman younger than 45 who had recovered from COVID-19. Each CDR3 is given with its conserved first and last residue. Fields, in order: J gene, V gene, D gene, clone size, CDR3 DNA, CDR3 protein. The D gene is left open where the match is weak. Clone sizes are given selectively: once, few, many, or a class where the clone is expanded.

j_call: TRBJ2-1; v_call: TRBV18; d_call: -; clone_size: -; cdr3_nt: TGTGCCAGCTCAGGATCACAGGGCTGGGAAGAGCAGTTCTTC; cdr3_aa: CASSGSQGWEEQFF
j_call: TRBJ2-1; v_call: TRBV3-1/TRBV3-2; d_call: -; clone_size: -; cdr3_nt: TGTGCCAGCAGCCAAGTCGTCGGGGTCGTGGATGAGCAGTTCTTC; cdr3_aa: CASSQVVGVVDEQFF
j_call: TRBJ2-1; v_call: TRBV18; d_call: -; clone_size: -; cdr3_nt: TGTGCCAGCTCACCCCGGGGAGTATACAATGAGCAGTTCTTC; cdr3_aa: CASSPRGVYNEQFF
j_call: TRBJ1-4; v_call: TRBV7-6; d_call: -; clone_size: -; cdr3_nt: TGTGCCAGCAGCCCAAACAGGGCCGGTGAAAAACTGTTTTTT; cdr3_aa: CASSPNRAGEKLFF
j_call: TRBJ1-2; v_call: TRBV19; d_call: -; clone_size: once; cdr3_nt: TGTGCCAGTAGTATTCGGCAGGGGTGGGAGTATGGCTACACCTTC; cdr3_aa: CASSIRQGWEYGYTF
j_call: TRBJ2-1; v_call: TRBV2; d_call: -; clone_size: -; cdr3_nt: TGTGCCAGCAGCCCGACTACCAATGAGCAGTTCTTC; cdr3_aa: CASSPTTNEQFF
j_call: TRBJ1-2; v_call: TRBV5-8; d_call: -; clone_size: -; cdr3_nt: TGTGCCAGCAGCTTGGGTGGAGGTGGTGGCTACACCTTC; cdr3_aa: CASSLGGGGGYTF
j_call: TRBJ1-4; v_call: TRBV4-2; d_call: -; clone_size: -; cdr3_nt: TGTGCCAGCAGCCAAGAGGTGGGGGCGCTGACTAATGAAAAACTGTTTTTT; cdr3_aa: CASSQEVGALTNEKLFF
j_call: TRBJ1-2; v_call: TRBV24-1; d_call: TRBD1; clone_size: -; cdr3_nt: TGTGCCACCAGTGACCCCGGGACAGGGATCGGCTACACCTTC; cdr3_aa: CATSDPGTGIGYTF
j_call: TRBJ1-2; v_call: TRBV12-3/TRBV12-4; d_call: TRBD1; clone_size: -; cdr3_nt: TGTGCCAGCAGTGGGGACAGGGTAGCTGGCTACACCTTC; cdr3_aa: CASSGDRVAGYTF
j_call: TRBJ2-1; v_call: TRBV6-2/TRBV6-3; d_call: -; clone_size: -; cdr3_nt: TGTGCCAGCAGTTACGGCAGGAGGGGGTTCTTC; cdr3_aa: CASSYGRRGFF
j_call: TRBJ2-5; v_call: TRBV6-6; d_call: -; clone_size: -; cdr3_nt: TGTGCCAGCTGGCCGGGCAGGGTGGTAGAGACCCAGTACTTC; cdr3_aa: CASWPGRVVETQYF
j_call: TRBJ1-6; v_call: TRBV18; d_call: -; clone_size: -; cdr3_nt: TGTGCCAGCTCACCACCCGGGTATAATTCACCCCTCCACTTT; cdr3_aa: CASSPPGYNSPLHF
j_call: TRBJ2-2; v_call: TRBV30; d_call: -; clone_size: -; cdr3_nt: TGTGCCTGGAGTGAAAATAGGGGCGGGGAGCTGTTTTTT; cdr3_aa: CAWSENRGGELFF
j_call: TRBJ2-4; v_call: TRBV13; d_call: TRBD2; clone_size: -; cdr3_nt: TGTGCCAGCAGCTTTGATTCCAGACTAGCGGGGGAACCCCTAGCCAAAAACATTCAGTACTTC; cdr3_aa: CASSFDSRLAGEPLAKNIQYF
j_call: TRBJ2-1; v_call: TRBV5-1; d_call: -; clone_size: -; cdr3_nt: TGCGCCAGCAGCCCCGAGTCGCGGGGTTACAATGAGCAGTTCTTC; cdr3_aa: CASSPESRGYNEQFF
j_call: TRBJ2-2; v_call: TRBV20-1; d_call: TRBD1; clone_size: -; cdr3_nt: TGCAGTGCGAGTGACAGGGGGCGGGCCGGGGAGCTGTTTTTT; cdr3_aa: CSASDRGRAGELFF
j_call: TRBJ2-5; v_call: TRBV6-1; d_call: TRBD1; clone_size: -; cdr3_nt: TGTGCCAGCAGTGAATCGATGGCAGGGGGCGCGTCAGAGACCCAGTACTTC; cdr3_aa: CASSESMAGGASETQYF
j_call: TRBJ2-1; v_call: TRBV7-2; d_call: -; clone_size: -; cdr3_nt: TGTGCCAGCAGCTTAGCGGTAACAAACAATGAGCAGTTCTTC; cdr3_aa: CASSLAVTNNEQFF
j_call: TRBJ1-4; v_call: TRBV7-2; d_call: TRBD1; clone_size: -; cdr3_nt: TGTGCCAGCAGCAAGGGACAGCGCAGTGAAAAACTGTTTTTT; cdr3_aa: CASSKGQRSEKLFF
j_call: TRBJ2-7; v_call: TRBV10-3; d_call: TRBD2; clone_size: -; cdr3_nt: TGTGCCATCAGTGAGAGCGGGGGAAAATACGAGCAGTACTTC; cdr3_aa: CAISESGGKYEQYF
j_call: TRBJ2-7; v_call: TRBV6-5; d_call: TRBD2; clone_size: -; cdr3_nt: TGTGCCAGCAGTTTGTCGTATGGACTAGCGGAACGCGAGCAGTACTTC; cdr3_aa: CASSLSYGLAEREQYF
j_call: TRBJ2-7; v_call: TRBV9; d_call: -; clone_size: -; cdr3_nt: TGTGCCAGCAGCCCCAGGCGGGGACAGACCTACGAGCAGTACTTC; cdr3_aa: CASSPRRGQTYEQYF
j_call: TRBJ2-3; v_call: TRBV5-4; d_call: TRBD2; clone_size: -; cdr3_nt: TGTGCCAGCAGCGATTGGGTTAGCGGGGGAAGCACAGATACGCAGTATTTT; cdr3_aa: CASSDWVSGGSTDTQYF
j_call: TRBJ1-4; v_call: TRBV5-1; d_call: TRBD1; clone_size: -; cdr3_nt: TGCGCCAGCAGCTTGGCCGGACAGGGCGCCCGTAATGAAAAACTGTTTTTT; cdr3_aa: CASSLAGQGARNEKLFF
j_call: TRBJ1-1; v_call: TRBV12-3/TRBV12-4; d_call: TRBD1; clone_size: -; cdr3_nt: TGTGCCAGCACCCTGACAGGGTTCTCTGAAGCTTTCTTT; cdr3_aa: CASTLTGFSEAFF
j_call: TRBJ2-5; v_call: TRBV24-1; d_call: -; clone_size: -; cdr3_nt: TGTGCCACCAGTGATCCCGGACTAAGGCAGACCCAGTACTTC; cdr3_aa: CATSDPGLRQTQYF
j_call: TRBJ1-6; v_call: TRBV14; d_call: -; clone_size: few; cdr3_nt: TGTGCCAGCAGCCCGGGGGGGCCCTATAATTCACCCCTCCACTTT; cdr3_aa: CASSPGGPYNSPLHF
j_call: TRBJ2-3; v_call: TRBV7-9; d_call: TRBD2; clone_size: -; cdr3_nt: TGTGCCAGCAGCCAAAGACGGATTAGCGGGGGAAATACAGATACGCAGTATTTT; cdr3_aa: CASSQRRISGGNTDTQYF
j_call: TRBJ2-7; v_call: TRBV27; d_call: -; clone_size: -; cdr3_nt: TGTGCCAGCAGTTTAACATCCGTCGGGTCCTACGAGCAGTACTTC; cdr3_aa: CASSLTSVGSYEQYF
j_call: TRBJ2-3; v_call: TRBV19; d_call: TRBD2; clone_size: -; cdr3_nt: TGTGCCAGTAGTCTCGGGACTAGCGCTTCCACAGATACGCAGTATTTT; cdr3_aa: CASSLGTSASTDTQYF
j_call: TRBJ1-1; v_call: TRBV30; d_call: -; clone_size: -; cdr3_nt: TGTGCCTGGAGTGTGTCTACTGAAGCTTTCTTT; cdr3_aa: CAWSVSTEAFF
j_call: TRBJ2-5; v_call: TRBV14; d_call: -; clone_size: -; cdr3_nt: TGTGCCAGCAGCCAGGCCTCGTGGGCTAACCAAGAGACCCAGTACTTC; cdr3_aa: CASSQASWANQETQYF
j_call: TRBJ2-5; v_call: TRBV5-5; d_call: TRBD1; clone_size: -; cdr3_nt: TGTGCCAGCAGCCCCGACAGGGAACCCCAGTACTTC; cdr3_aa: CASSPDREPQYF
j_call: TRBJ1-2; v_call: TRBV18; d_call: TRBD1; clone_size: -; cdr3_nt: TGTGCCAGCTCACCAAAGACAGGGGAGGTTGGCTACACCTTC; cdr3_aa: CASSPKTGEVGYTF
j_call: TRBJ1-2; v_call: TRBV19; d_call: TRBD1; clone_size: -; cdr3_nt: TGTGCCAGTAGTACCCGGACAGGGCGGGACTATGGCTACACCTTC; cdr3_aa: CASSTRTGRDYGYTF
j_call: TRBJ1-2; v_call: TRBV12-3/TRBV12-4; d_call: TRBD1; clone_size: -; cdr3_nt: TGTGCCAGCAGCCTAAACAGGGGCGGCTACACCTTC; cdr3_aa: CASSLNRGGYTF
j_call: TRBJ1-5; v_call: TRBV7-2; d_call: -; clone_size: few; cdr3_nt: TGTGCCAGCAGCTCGCCAGATAGCAATCAGCCCCAGCATTTT; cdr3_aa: CASSSPDSNQPQHF
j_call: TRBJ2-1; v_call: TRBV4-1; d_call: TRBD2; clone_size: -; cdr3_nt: TGCGCCAGCAGCAAACCACGGGGCCTAGCGGGGGGAGAGGAGCAGTTCTTC; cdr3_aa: CASSKPRGLAGGEEQFF
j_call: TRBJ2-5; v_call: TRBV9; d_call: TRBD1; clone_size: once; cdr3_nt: TGTGCCAGCAGCGTAGGGTTAAGGGGACAGAGGGAAGAGACCCAGTACTTC; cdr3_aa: CASSVGLRGQREETQYF
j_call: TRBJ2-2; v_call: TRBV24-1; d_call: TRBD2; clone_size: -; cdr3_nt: TGTGCCACCAGTCGGGAGGGGTACACCGGGGAGCTGTTTTTT; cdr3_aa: CATSREGYTGELFF
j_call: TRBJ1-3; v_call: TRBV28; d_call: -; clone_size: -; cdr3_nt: TGTGCCAGCAGCCAAAACACCATATATTTT; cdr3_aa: CASSQNTIYF
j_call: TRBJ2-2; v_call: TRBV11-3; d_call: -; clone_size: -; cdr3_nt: TGTGCCAGCAGCCCACCTCAGGGGCTCGGGGAGCTGTTTTTT; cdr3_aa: CASSPPQGLGELFF
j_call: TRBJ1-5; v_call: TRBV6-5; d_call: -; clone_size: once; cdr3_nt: TGTGCCAGCAGCCGACGACAGACGAATCAGCCCCAGCATTTT; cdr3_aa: CASSRRQTNQPQHF
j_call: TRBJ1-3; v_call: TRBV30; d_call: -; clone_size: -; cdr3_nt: TGTGCCTCCAGGGGAAGCTCTGGAAACACCATATATTTT; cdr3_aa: CASRGSSGNTIYF
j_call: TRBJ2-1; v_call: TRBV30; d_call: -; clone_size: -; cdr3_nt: TGTGCCTGGAGTGGGGGGCTTGGGAACAATGAGCAGTTCTTC; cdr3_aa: CAWSGGLGNNEQFF
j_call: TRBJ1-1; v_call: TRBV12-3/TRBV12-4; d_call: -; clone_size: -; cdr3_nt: TGTGCCAGCAGTTTAGGGGGGGGCACTGAAGCTTTCTTT; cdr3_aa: CASSLGGGTEAFF